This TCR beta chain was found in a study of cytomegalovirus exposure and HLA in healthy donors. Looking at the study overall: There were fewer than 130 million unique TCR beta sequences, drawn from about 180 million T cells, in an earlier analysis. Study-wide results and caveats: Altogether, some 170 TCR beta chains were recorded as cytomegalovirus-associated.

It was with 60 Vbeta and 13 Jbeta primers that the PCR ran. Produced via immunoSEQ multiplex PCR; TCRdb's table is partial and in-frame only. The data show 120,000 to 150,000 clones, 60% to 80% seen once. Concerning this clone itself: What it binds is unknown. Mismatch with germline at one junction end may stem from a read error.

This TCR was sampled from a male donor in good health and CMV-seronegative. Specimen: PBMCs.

CDR3 nucleotides: TGTGCCAGCAGCTCACAGCGGGAGAAGTACAATGAGCAGCTCTTC. The encoded protein is CASSSQREKYNEQLF. J is TRBJ2-1 and V is TRBV7-9; 8 bases fit TRBD2. The CDR3 has 15 residues. From germline, CDR1 is SEHNR and CDR2 FQNEAQ (reference sequence).